The clone carrying this T cell receptor beta chain was recorded a few times. This entry is derived from a study of blood T cell repertoires in COVID-19. Study overall: The United States, Italy and Spain provided the acute and convalescent COVID-19 samples. Sources were T cells, B-cell-depleted T cells, or PBMCs; the material itself was cDNA or gDNA.

This CDR3 region has 14 residues. CDR1 MDHEN and CDR2 SYDVKM come from the germline V gene. Trimming pared 4 bases from V and 1 base from J, leaving 10 bases between. Generated by immunoSEQ multiplex PCR, the TCRdb table keeps only in-frame clones and is missing some. Here the sample spans some 76,000 clones, over 75% being singletons. The sample comprised peripheral blood. The source is a woman younger than 30 with acute or convalescent COVID-19. This chain connects TRBV28 to TRBJ1-1; a possible D gene is TRBD1 (5 bases). The CDR3 sequence: CASSSRDWNTEAFF. The CDR3 DNA reads as TGTGCCAGCAGTTCCCGGGACTGGAACACTGAAGCTTTCTTT.